Below, 2 T cell receptor beta chains from the same sample are listed, as sequenced in a study of immune evolution from preneoplasia to lung adenocarcinoma. TCRdb's copy holds only in-frame clones and misses some; the assay was immunoSEQ multiplex PCR. The sample has about 7,800 clones, roughly two thirds seen once; the top ten hold 10% to 12%. The source material was FFPE lung adenocarcinoma in situ tissue. Receptors originate from an older donor with lung adenocarcinoma. Some clones in this sample may be carry-over from other donors' samples.

This chain joins TRBV11-2 and TRBJ1-5; TRBD1 matches at 7 bases. The V segment lost 2 bases and the J segment 5 bases; nucleotides outside the gene matches: 6. CDR3 length equals 15 residues. Germline V gene sequence: CDR1 SGHAT, CDR2 FQNNGV. The CDR3 spells CASSLSGRGDQPQHF. The CDR3 DNA follows: TGTGCCAGCAGCTTATCCGGCAGGGGGGATCAGCCCCAGCATTTT.

The chain is built from TRBV5-1 and TRBJ2-3, with TRBD2 matching over 12 bases. Germline V gene sequence: CDR1 SGHRS, CDR2 YFSETQ. The CDR3 length is 15 residues. V was clipped by 5 bases and J by 0 bases; unmatched bases: 1. CDR3 nucleotides: TGCGCCAGCAGTGGACTAGCGGGGAGCACAGATACGCAGTATTTT. Its protein is CASSGLAGSTDTQYF.